This TCR beta chain stems from a study of OX40 agonist ivuxolimab in advanced cancers. Regarding the research as a whole: The costimulatory receptor OX40 (CD134) was targeted by ivuxolimab, a fully human IgG2 agonistic monoclonal antibody. Intravenous ivuxolimab was administered to patients every 2 weeks at six dose levels: 0.01, 0.1, 0.3, 1.5, 3 and 10 mg/kg. Among the roughly 54 dose-escalation patients, around 20 had hepatocellular carcinoma, 15 or so melanoma, 9 renal cell carcinoma and 9 head and neck cancer. The dose-escalation cohort was 82.7% male with a mean age of 60 years, ranging from roughly 20 to 80. Patients were allowed to have had prior anti-PD-1, anti-PD-L1 or anti-CTLA-4 therapy, and approximately 40% of the dose-escalation patients had previously received checkpoint inhibitors. Partial responses occurred in three dose-escalation patients, of whom one had hepatocellular carcinoma and two had cutaneous melanoma. The point of sequencing TCRbeta in the periphery was to test whether ivuxolimab changed TCR sequence diversity and drove clonal T-cell expansion. The paper describes the monotherapy dose-escalation part (N of about 54 patients) of the phase I trial of ivuxolimab. Overall study results and their limits: Partial responders in the 0.1-3.0 mg/kg groups had among the lowest normalized peripheral clonal expansion, especially among CD8+ T cells. Low levels of normalized T-cell clonal expansion were also shown by some nonresponding patients. At doses of 0.1 to 3.0 mg/kg, clonal expansion of both CD4+ and CD8+ blood T cells was observed from baseline to week 6. Antigen specificity was not determined for the clonally expanded peripheral T cells. After ivuxolimab, expanded clones were on average more numerous among CD8+ T cells than among CD4+ T cells.

This clone was picked up one time. There is no known antigen for this receptor. Base-call qualities are not available, and no considerably larger clone is one nucleotide away. Genomic DNA was isolated from the sorted cells so that the TCRbeta CDR3 region could be sequenced. The immunoSEQ Assay was used for sequencing of TCRbeta CDR3 regions. TCRdb took this table from immuneACCESS and kept in-frame rearrangements with V and J called. Such tables lack part of the clones; where checked against another copy, unresolved V genes explain under half of the gap, and the rest is unexplained. The sample includes approximately 35,000 clones, with approximately 92% observed a single time. The ten top clones hold around 35% of the sample. Patients with autoimmune disease history or receiving systemic immunosuppression were excluded from the trial. In every dose cohort, peripheral blood was drawn for TCR sequencing at baseline, cycle 4 day 1, and cycle 7 day 1. Samples were obtained from an open-label, multicenter, first-in-human phase I dose-escalation trial of ivuxolimab. The trial enrolled adults with locally advanced or metastatic head and neck squamous cell, hepatocellular, melanoma or renal cell carcinoma. CD4+ and CD8+ T cells were sorted separately from peripheral blood before TCR sequencing.

The germline V gene specifies SGHDT as CDR1 and YYEEEE as CDR2. The cysteine opens and the phenylalanine closes a CDR3 of 12 amino acids. The sequence is cut down to CDR3 DNA, 36 bases in frame from base 1. V is cut by 4 bases and J by 6 bases, and the space between the germline ends is 8 bases. The TCR originated in an adult with an advanced solid tumor such as melanoma, head and neck, liver or kidney cancer. The starting material was CD4+ or CD8+ T cells sorted from blood, obtained in a trial of the OX40 agonist ivuxolimab. The V and J genes are TRBV5-6 and TRBJ1-5; too little of a D gene remains to name it. The CDR3 reads as follows: CASSIGSQPQHF. The DNA sequence reads TGTGCCAGCAGCATCGGGTCTCAGCCCCAGCATTTT. With the rest looked up from the reference TRBV5-6 and TRBJ1-5 genes rather than sequenced, the full variable domain is DAGVTQSPTHLIKTRGQQVTLRCSPKSGHDTVSWYQQALGQGPQFIFQYYEEEERQRGNFPDRFSGHQFPNYSSELNVNALLLGDSALYLCASSIGSQPQHFGDGTRLSIL.